A single sample is the source of the 27 T cell receptor beta chains below, sequenced in a study of PD-L1 blockade in urothelial cancer. Using immunoSEQ multiplex PCR, the repertoire was profiled, and TCRdb retains in-frame clones only, with some absent. The data contain about 80,000 clones, around four fifths of them singletons. Time point in this sample: pretreatment peripheral blood. Material: PBMCs, obtained around atezolizumab (anti-PD-L1) treatment. The source is a man between 35 and 55 years old with urothelial cancer.

The V and J genes are TRBV27 and TRBJ2-6; maybe TRBD1 (5 bases). V lost 5 bases and J 1 base, leaving 12 bases between the germline ends. Germline V gene data show CDR1 as MNHEY and CDR2 as SMNVEV (reference sequence). This CDR3 is 16 amino acids long. For the CDR3, the DNA is TGTGCCAGCAGTCAATCGACAGAGTCTGGGGCCAACGTCCTGACTTTC. Its translation is CASSQSTESGANVLTF.

The CDR3 is CASTMGGKDTEAFF. DNA of the CDR3: TGTGCCAGCACTATGGGAGGGAAGGACACTGAAGCTTTCTTT. The V gene is TRBV16, the J gene TRBJ1-1; D call uncertain. Germline V lookup: CDR1 KGHSY, CDR2 FQNENV. This CDR3 has 14 residues. The germline V and J ends were trimmed by 7 bases and 3 bases, with 15 bases remaining between them.

The rearrangement joins TRBV9 to TRBJ2-1, with D unresolved. CDR3 length: 15 residues. Germline V gene lookup returns CDR1 SGDLS and CDR2 YYNGEE. The germline V and J ends were trimmed by 3 bases and 3 bases, with 13 bases remaining between them. CDR3: CASSATPGNYNEQFF. CDR3 nucleotides: TGTGCCAGCAGCGCAACCCCAGGTAACTACAATGAGCAGTTCTTC.

The table lists this clone with a few counts. The chain joins TRBV5-1 to TRBJ2-3; D unclear. CDR1 and CDR2 from the germline V gene are SGHRS and YFSETQ. The CDR3 contains 17 residues. V was cut by 4 bases and J by 0 bases, with 18 bases left in between. The DNA of the CDR3 is TGCGCCAGCAGCCTACGGATTAATTTGGAGAGCACAGATACGCAGTATTTT. Its protein is CASSLRINLESTDTQYF. Full variable domain (outside the CDR3, taken from reference TRBV5-1 and TRBJ2-3): KAGVTQTPRYLIKTRGQQVTLSCSPISGHRSVSWYQQTPGQGLQFLFEYFSETQRNKGNFPGRFSGRQFSNSRSEMNVSTLELGDSALYLCASSLRINLESTDTQYFGPGTRLTVL.

CDR3 protein: CASSRRGSGANVLTF. CDR3 bases: TGTGCCAGCAGCCGGAGAGGGTCTGGGGCCAACGTCCTGACTTTC. The rearrangement links TRBV7-6 to TRBJ2-6; possibly TRBD2 for D (5 bases). From germline, CDR1 is SGHVS and CDR2 FNYEAQ. V lost 5 bases, J lost 1 base, and 9 bases lay in between. The CDR3 has 15 amino acids.

The J gene is TRBJ1-1, the V gene TRBV30, with D hard to call. Per the germline V gene, CDR1 is GTSNPN and CDR2 is SVGIG (reference sequence). Trimming cost V 1 base and J 6 bases, with 12 bases left between them. CDR3 length: 13 amino acids. CDR3 bases: TGTGCCTGGAGTGACTTTGCCCGCGCTGAAGCTTTCTTT. Its protein product is CAWSDFARAEAFF.

The V and J genes are TRBV18 and TRBJ1-1; D unclear. In germline, CDR1 is KGHSH, CDR2 LQKENI. The CDR3 loop spans 15 amino acids. Trimming shortened V by 2 bases and J by 3 bases, and 13 bases separated the two germline ends. CDR3 sequence (DNA): TGTGCCAGCTCACCATTAGACGGGTTGGACACTGAAGCTTTCTTT. This sequence encodes CASSPLDGLDTEAFF.

This clone was detected once. This chain links TRBV28 with TRBJ2-7; D is undetermined. This CDR3 comprises 15 residues. Germline CDR1 reads MDHEN; CDR2 reads SYDVKM. Trimming pared 2 bases from V and 6 bases from J, leaving 17 bases between. CDR3 in amino acids: CASSLTQTGGGEQYF. DNA of the CDR3: TGTGCCAGCAGTTTAACTCAAACCGGCGGTGGCGAGCAGTACTTC.

This chain uses TRBV29-1 with TRBJ1-2; 10 bases match TRBD1. Germline V lookup: CDR1 SQVTM, CDR2 ANQGSEA. The CDR3 spans 12 residues. V gave up 7 bases and J gave up 4 bases; unmatched junction bases: 3. The CDR3 here is CSAGQGVYGYTF. For the CDR3, the DNA is TGCAGCGCCGGACAGGGGGTCTATGGCTACACCTTC.

Only one count was recorded for this clone. The rearrangement uses TRBV6-5 and TRBJ2-1, with D possibly matching TRBD1 (6 bases). CDR3 length: 15 residues. The V gene's germline CDR1 is MNHEY and CDR2 SVGAGI. Trimming removed 6 bases at V and 4 bases at J, with 16 bases between. The CDR3 loop is CASSSDSSLYNEQFF. The CDR3 coding sequence is TGTGCCAGCAGCTCGGACAGTTCCCTATACAATGAGCAGTTCTTC.

The V gene is TRBV7-9, the J gene TRBJ1-1, with 9 nucleotides matching TRBD1. Trimming cost V 10 bases and J 3 bases; bases outside gene matches: 12. Germline lookup yields CDR1 SEHNR and CDR2 FQNEAQ (reference sequence). CDR3 length: 15 residues. The DNA for the CDR3 is TGTGCCACCACCTACCGGGACAGGGCCCACACTGAAGCTTTCTTT. It codes for CATTYRDRAHTEAFF.

The chain combines TRBV30 with TRBJ1-5; TRBD1 is a possible D gene (5 bases). V was cut by 5 bases and J by 4 bases, with 12 bases left in between. Per the germline V gene, CDR1 is GTSNPN and CDR2 is SVGIG (reference sequence). The CDR3 is 13 amino acids. CDR3 DNA: TGTGCCTGGTCGACAGTAGATAATCAGCCCCAGCATTTT. As protein: CAWSTVDNQPQHF.

This chain links TRBV19 with TRBJ1-5, with 7 bases aligning to TRBD1. CDR3 length: 14 amino acids. V lost 7 bases to trimming and J lost 4 bases; unmatched junction nucleotides: 7. CDR1 and CDR2 from the germline V gene are LNHDA and SQIVND (reference sequence). The DNA for the CDR3 is TGTGCCAGTACCAGGACAGGCCAGAATCAGCCCCAGCATTTT. Protein: CASTRTGQNQPQHF. Full variable domain (outside the CDR3, taken from reference TRBV19 and TRBJ1-5): DGGITQSPKYLFRKEGQNVTLSCEQNLNHDAMYWYRQDPGQGLRLIYYSQIVNDFQKGDIAEGYSVSREKKESFPLTVTSAQKNPTAFYLCASTRTGQNQPQHFGDGTRLSIL.

The V call is TRBV19, the J call TRBJ2-2; 10 bases fit TRBD2. The germline gives CDR1 LNHDA, CDR2 SQIVND (reference sequence). J gave up 5 bases and V 7 bases, and 7 bases lay outside the gene matches. This CDR3 is built from 15 residues. The CDR3 is CASNSGRARTGELFF. CDR3 nucleotide sequence: TGTGCCAGTAACAGCGGGAGGGCCCGAACCGGGGAGCTGTTTTTT.

The rearrangement uses TRBV11-3 and TRBJ2-7; no clear D gene. CDR3 size: 12 residues. V was clipped by 8 bases and J by 2 bases, with 10 bases between them. Germline lookup yields CDR1 SGHNT and CDR2 YENEEA. The CDR3 coding sequence is TGTGCCAGCGGAACTGGGCCCTACGAGCAGTACTTC. Translated, it gives CASGTGPYEQYF.

The rearrangement links TRBV18 to TRBJ1-2; D unresolved. Trimming took off 3 bases at V and 8 bases at J, with 16 bases between the two ends. Germline loops: CDR1 KGHSH, CDR2 LQKENI. The CDR3 covers 14 residues. The chain's CDR3 is CASSPIRGSGGYTF. The CDR3 nucleotides read TGTGCCAGCTCACCGATCCGGGGATCGGGAGGCTACACCTTC.

This rearrangement joins TRBV9 to TRBJ2-7, with D maybe TRBD1 (5 bases). Germline V gives CDR1 SGDLS, CDR2 YYNGEE. This CDR3 is built from 15 residues. Trimming took off 0 bases at V and 6 bases at J, with 16 bases between the two ends. The CDR3 protein is CASSVGRASAIEQYF. The CDR3 DNA is TGTGCCAGCAGCGTAGGCAGGGCGTCAGCAATCGAGCAGTACTTC.

This chain uses TRBV10-1 with TRBJ1-1, with D tentatively TRBD1 (5 bases). The ends were cut back, 8 bases at V and 4 bases at J, with 14 bases in the middle. The length of the CDR3 is 13 residues. In germline, CDR1 is WNHNN, CDR2 SYGVQD (reference sequence). The CDR3 DNA follows: TGCGCCAGCCGGGGGTCTGTGGGCACTGAAGCTTTCTTT. Translating it yields CASRGSVGTEAFF.

This chain connects TRBV6-6 to TRBJ1-3, with D perhaps TRBD1 (6 bases). CDR1 and CDR2 (germline): MNHNY, SVGAGI (reference sequence). V was shortened by 8 bases and J by 4 bases, with 12 bases between the two germline ends. The CDR3 sequence is 13 residues long. The CDR3 spells CASAGAKGNTIYF. The CDR3 bases are TGTGCCAGCGCGGGGGCTAAAGGAAACACCATATATTTT.

The V and J genes are TRBV7-9 and TRBJ2-7, with 7 bases that match TRBD1. Germline V gene sequence: CDR1 SEHNR, CDR2 FQNEAQ (reference sequence). The CDR3 runs 14 residues. V lost 0 bases, J lost 7 bases, and 6 bases stayed unmatched. The CDR3 DNA reads as TGTGCCAGCAGCTTAGCAGGTAGGGGGCATGAGCAGTACTTC. It yields the protein CASSLAGRGHEQYF.

V gene TRBV15 combines with J gene TRBJ2-3; the match to TRBD2 covers 14 bases. The CDR3 spans 18 residues. Germline CDR1 and CDR2: LNHNV and YYDKDF (reference sequence). J lost 6 bases, V lost 2 bases, and 10 bases had no gene match. The CDR3 loop is CATSRPKGLAGGADTQYF. As DNA, the CDR3 is TGTGCCACCAGCAGACCTAAAGGACTAGCGGGAGGCGCTGATACGCAGTATTTT.

V usage is TRBV5-1 and J usage is TRBJ1-1; 8 bases match TRBD1. The CDR3 sequence is 15 residues long. Germline trimming cut 4 bases from V and 1 base from J; bases unmatched to any gene: 6. Germline V gives CDR1 SGHRS, CDR2 YFSETQ. CDR3 protein: CASSQGAGGNTEAFF. CDR3 DNA sequence: TGCGCCAGCAGCCAGGGGGCTGGGGGGAACACTGAAGCTTTCTTT.

The chain couples TRBV5-1 to TRBJ2-2; weak D call: TRBD1 (6 bases). Germline-derived CDR1 and CDR2 are SGHRS and YFSETQ. The CDR3 runs 15 residues. Trimming removed 4 bases at V and 0 bases at J, with 10 bases between. The CDR3 DNA reads as TGCGCCAGCAGCCGGACAGCTACGAACACCGGGGAGCTGTTTTTT. This sequence encodes CASSRTATNTGELFF.

The chain joins TRBV18 to TRBJ2-2; a possible D gene is TRBD1 (6 bases). CDR3 length: 16 amino acids. From germline, CDR1 is KGHSH and CDR2 LQKENI. Trimming shortened V by 1 base and J by 3 bases, and 12 bases separated the two germline ends. The chain's CDR3 is CASSPLPSGDTGELFF. The CDR3 bases are TGTGCCAGCTCACCACTCCCGTCAGGGGACACCGGGGAGCTGTTTTTT.

This clone was counted between two and nine times. The chain has TRBV27 and TRBJ1-1, with 10 bases matching TRBD1. After removal of 5 bases from V and 5 bases from J, the junction contained 5 bases not matched to a gene. CDR3 length: 14 residues. CDR1 and CDR2 from the germline V gene are MNHEY and SMNVEV (reference sequence). The CDR3 is CASSLGTGETEAFF. CDR3 nucleotide sequence: TGTGCCAGCAGTCTCGGGACAGGGGAAACTGAAGCTTTCTTT.

The rearrangement joins TRBV6-5 to TRBJ2-7; 9 positions agree with TRBD1. Unmatched junction bases numbered 11, after V lost 9 bases and J lost 5 bases. Germline V gene lookup returns CDR1 MNHEY and CDR2 SVGAGI. The CDR3 totals 14 residues. The CDR3 coding sequence is TGTGCCAGTTTCCGACGACAGGGGGGCCACGAGCAGTACTTC. Protein sequence: CASFRRQGGHEQYF.

The chain has TRBV28 and TRBJ2-7, with 13 positions matching TRBD2. The V segment lost 6 bases and the J segment 3 bases; nucleotides outside the gene matches: 11. The CDR3 sequence is 17 residues long. Germline V gene lookup returns CDR1 MDHEN and CDR2 SYDVKM. CDR3 DNA sequence: TGTGCCAGCAGAACCGGACTAGCGGGAGCGATAAACTACGAGCAGTACTTC. The encoded protein is CASRTGLAGAINYEQYF.